This entry describes one T cell receptor (beta chain). Antigen specificity is unknown. The CDR3 sequence is 13 residues long. Trimming stripped 5 bases from V and 7 bases from J, with 13 bases between. CDR1 and CDR2 (germline): SGHRS, YFSETQ. The data originate from a study of Ad26.COV2.S vaccination and SARS-CoV-2 variants. About the study: Of the COV1001 trial arms, the Ad26.COV2.S arm included the donor.

Sample treatment: roughly 20 received Ad26.COV2.S at low or high dose, single or two shots; 5 received placebo; per-sample allocation not given. Collection of samples fell on day 63 after the first vaccine or placebo injection. Here immunoSEQ multiplex PCR was the method, and the copy in TCRdb shows in-frame clones only, minus some. Seen here are about 420,000 clones, roughly 90% observed once, and the top ten hold about 3.6%. Overall study results and limits: Vaccine recipients and placebo recipients showed similar non-spike TCR breadth. TCR breadth and depth estimates may have understated total T cell responses. Spike-specific TCR breadth ran higher among vaccine recipients than placebo recipients.

V gene TRBV5-1 combines with J gene TRBJ2-1; a weak D match, TRBD2 (6 bases). The sequencing used peripheral blood, collected in a trial of Ad26.COV2.S vaccine versus placebo. This TCR was recovered from a person aged 18 to 59 who received the Ad26.COV2.S COVID-19 vaccine or a placebo. DNA for the CDR3: TGCGCCAGCAGTCGATACGCGGGGAATGAGCAGTTCTTC. This sequence encodes CASSRYAGNEQFF.